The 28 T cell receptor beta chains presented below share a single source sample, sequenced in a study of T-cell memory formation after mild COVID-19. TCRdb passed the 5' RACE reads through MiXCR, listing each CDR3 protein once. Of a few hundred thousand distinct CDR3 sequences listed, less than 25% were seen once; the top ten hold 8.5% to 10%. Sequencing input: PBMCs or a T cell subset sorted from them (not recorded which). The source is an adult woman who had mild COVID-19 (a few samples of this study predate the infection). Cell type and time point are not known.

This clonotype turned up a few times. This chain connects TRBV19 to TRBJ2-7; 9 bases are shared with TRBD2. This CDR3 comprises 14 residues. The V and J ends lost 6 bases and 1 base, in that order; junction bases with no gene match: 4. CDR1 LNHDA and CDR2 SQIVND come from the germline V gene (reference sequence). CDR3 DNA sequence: TGTGCCAGTAGGAACCTAGCGGGGTCCTACGAGCAGTACTTC. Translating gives CASRNLAGSYEQYF.

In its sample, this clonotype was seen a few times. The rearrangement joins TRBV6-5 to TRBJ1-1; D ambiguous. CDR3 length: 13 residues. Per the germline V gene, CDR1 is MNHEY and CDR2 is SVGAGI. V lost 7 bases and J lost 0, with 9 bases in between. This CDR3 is CASNTVMNTEAFF. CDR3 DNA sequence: TGTGCCAGCAATACGGTCATGAACACTGAAGCTTTCTTT.

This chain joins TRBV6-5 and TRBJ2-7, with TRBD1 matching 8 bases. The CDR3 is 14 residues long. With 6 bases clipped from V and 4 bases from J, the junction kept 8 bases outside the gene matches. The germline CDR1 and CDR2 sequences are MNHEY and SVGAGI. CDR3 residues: CASRGTGIFYEQYF. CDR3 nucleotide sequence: TGTGCCAGCAGAGGGACAGGAATCTTTTACGAGCAGTACTTC.

This chain's CDR3 is CASSERDRSYSNQPQHF. The CDR3 DNA sequence: TGTGCCAGCAGCGAACGGGACAGGAGTTATAGCAATCAGCCCCAGCATTTT. This chain joins TRBV7-2 and TRBJ1-5, with 8 bases that match TRBD1. CDR3 length equals 17 residues. Germline CDR1 reads SGHTA; CDR2 reads FQGNSA. Losses at the gene ends were 5 bases for V and 0 bases for J; bases not matched to a gene: 9. The full variable domain, completed using reference TRBV7-2 and TRBJ1-5, is GAGVSQSPSNKVTEKGKDVELRCDPISGHTALYWYRQSLGQGLEFLIYFQGNSAPDKSGLPSDRFSAERTGGSVSTLTIQRTQQEDSAVYLCASSERDRSYSNQPQHFGDGTRLSIL.

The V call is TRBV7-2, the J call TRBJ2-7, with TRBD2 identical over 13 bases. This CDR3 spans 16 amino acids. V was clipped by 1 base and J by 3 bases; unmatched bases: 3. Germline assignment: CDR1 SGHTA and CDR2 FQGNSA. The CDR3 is CASSLGLAGGGYEQYF. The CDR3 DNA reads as TGTGCCAGCAGCTTAGGACTAGCGGGAGGCGGCTACGAGCAGTACTTC. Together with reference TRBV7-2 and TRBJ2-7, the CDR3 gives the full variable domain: GAGVSQSPSNKVTEKGKDVELRCDPISGHTALYWYRQSLGQGLEFLIYFQGNSAPDKSGLPSDRFSAERTGGSVSTLTIQRTQQEDSAVYLCASSLGLAGGGYEQYFGPGTRLTVT.

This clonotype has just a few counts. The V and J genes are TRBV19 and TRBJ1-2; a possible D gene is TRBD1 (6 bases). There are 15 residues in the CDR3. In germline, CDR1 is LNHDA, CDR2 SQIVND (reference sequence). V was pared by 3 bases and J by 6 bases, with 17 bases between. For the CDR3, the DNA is TGTGCCAGTAGTATGATGGTTAGGACAGTGAATGGCTACACCTTC. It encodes CASSMMVRTVNGYTF.

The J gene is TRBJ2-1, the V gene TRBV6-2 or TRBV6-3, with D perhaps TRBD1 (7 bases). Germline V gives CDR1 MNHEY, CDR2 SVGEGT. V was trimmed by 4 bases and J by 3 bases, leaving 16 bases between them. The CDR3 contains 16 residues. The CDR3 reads CASSSGGGPLYNEQFF. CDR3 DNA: TGTGCCAGCAGTTCAGGGGGAGGACCTCTCTACAATGAGCAGTTCTTC.

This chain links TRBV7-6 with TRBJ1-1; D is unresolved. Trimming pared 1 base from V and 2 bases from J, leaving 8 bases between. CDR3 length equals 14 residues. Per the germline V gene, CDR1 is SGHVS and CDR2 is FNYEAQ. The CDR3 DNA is TGTGCCAGCAGCTTAGTTACAGATAACACTGAAGCTTTCTTT. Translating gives CASSLVTDNTEAFF.

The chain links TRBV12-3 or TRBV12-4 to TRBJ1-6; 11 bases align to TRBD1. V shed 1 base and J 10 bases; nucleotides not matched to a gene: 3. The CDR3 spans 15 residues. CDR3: CASSLVRDRGSPLHF. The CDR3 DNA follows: TGTGCCAGCAGTTTAGTCCGGGACAGGGGGTCACCCCTCCACTTT.

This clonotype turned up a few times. The CDR3 sequence is CASSKRGLAEVPLSYEQYF. CDR3 sequence (DNA): TGTGCCAGCAGCAAACGAGGGCTAGCGGAAGTCCCCCTCTCCTACGAGCAGTACTTC. V gene TRBV21-1 combines with J gene TRBJ2-7; TRBD2 is the table's D call and was not checked against the DNA. TRBV21-1 is recorded as a pseudogene. This CDR3 contains 19 residues.

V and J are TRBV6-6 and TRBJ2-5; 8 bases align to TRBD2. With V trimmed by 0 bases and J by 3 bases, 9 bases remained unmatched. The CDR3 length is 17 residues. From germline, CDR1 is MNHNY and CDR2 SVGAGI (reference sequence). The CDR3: CASSYSSRRGAKETQYF. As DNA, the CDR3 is TGTGCCAGCAGTTACTCGAGTAGGCGGGGGGCAAAAGAGACCCAGTACTTC.

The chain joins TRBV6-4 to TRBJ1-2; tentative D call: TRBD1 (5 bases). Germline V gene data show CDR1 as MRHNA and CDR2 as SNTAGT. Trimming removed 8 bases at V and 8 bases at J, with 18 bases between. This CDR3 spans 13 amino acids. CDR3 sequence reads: CASRGQGSGGYTF. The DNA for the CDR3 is TGTGCCAGCCGAGGGCAGGGATCTGGGGGCTACACCTTC.

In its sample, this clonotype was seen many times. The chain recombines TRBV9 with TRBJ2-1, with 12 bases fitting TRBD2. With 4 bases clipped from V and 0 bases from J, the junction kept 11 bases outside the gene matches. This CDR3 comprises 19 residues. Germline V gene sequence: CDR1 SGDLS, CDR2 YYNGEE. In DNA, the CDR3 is TGTGCCAGCAGCCCTCGACTAGCGGGGGAGCCGGGCTCCTACAATGAGCAGTTCTTC. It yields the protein CASSPRLAGEPGSYNEQFF.

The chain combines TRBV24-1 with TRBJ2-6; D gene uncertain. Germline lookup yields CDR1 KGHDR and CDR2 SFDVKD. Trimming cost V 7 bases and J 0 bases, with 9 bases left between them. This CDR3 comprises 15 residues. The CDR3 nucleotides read TGTGCCACCAGCGCTCCCGGCTCTGGGGCCAACGTCCTGACTTTC. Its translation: CATSAPGSGANVLTF.

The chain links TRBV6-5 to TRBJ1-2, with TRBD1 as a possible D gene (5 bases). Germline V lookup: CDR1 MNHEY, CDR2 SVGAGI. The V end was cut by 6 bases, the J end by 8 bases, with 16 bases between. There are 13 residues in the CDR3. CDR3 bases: TGTGCCAGCAGCCACCTGAAAGGGGCGGGCTACACCTTC. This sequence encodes CASSHLKGAGYTF.

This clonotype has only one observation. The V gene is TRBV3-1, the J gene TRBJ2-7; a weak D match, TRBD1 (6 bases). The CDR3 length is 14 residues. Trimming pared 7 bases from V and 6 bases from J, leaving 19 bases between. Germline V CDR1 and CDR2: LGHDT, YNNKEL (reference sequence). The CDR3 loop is CASTSASNRVEQYF. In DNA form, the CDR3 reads TGTGCCAGCACATCCGCGTCAAACAGGGTCGAGCAGTACTTC.

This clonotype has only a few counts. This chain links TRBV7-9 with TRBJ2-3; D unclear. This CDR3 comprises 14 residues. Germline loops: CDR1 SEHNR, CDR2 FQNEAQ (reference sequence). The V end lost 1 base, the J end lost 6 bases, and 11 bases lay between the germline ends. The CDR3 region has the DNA TGTGCCAGCAGCTTAGTGGCGTCCTCGGATACGCAGTATTTT. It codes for CASSLVASSDTQYF. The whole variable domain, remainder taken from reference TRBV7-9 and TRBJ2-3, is DTGVSQNPRHKITKRGQNVTFRCDPISEHNRLYWYRQTLGQGPEFLTYFQNEAQLEKSRLLSDRFSAERPKGSFSTLEIQRTEQGDSAMYLCASSLVASSDTQYFGPGTRLTVL.

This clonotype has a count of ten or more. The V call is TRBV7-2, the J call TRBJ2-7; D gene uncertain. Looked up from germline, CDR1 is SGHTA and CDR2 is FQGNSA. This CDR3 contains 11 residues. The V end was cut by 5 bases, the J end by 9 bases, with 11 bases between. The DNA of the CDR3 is TGTGCCAGCAGCCCGTCGTGGGTGCAGTACTTC. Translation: CASSPSWVQYF.

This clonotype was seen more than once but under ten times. The CDR3 nucleotides are TGTGCCACCAGTGATCCCCGGACAGGGGGCAACGAGCAGTACTTC. Translating gives CATSDPRTGGNEQYF. The chain is built from TRBV24-1 and TRBJ2-7, with TRBD1 matching over 11 bases. CDR1 and CDR2 (germline): KGHDR, SFDVKD. V gave up 3 bases and J gave up 5 bases; unmatched junction bases: 5. This CDR3 spans 15 amino acids.

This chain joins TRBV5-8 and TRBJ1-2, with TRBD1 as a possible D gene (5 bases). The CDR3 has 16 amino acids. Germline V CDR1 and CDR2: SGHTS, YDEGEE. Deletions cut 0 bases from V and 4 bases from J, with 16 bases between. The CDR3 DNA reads TGTGCCAGCAGCTTGGGACCAAACGGGGGTCCCTATGGCTACACCTTC. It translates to CASSLGPNGGPYGYTF.

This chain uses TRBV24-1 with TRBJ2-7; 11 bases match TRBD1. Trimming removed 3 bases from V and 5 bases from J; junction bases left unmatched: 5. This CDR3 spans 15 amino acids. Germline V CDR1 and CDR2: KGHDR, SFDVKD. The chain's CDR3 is CATSDPSGQGDEQYF. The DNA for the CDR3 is TGTGCCACCAGTGATCCGTCGGGACAGGGGGACGAGCAGTACTTC.

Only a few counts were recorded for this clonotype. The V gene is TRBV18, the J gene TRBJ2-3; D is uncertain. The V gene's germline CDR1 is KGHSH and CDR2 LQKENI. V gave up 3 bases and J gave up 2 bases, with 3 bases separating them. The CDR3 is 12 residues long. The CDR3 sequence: CASSPITDTQYF. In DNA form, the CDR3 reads TGTGCCAGCTCACCGATCACAGATACGCAGTATTTT.

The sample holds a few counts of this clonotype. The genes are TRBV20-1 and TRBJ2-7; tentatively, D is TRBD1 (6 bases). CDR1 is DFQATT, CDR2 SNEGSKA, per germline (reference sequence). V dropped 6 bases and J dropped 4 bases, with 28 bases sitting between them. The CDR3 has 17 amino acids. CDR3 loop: CSAPSMSQPGHYYEQYF. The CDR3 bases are TGCAGTGCCCCCTCTATGTCTCAACCGGGACATTATTACGAGCAGTACTTC.

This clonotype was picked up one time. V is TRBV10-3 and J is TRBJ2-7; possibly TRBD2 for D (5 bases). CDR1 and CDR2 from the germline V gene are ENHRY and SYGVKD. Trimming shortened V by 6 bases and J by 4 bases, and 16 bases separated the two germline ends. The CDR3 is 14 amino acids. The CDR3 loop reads CAIRGDDVSYEQYF. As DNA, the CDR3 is TGTGCCATCAGGGGAGATGACGTTTCGTACGAGCAGTACTTC.

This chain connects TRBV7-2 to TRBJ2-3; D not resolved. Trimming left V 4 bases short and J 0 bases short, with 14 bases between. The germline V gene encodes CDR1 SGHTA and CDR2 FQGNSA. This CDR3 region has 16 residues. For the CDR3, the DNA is TGTGCCAGCAGCTCGCGAGCAGAACTCAGCACAGATACGCAGTATTTT. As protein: CASSSRAELSTDTQYF. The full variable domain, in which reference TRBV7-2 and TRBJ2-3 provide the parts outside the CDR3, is GAGVSQSPSNKVTEKGKDVELRCDPISGHTALYWYRQSLGQGLEFLIYFQGNSAPDKSGLPSDRFSAERTGGSVSTLTIQRTQQEDSAVYLCASSSRAELSTDTQYFGPGTRLTVL.

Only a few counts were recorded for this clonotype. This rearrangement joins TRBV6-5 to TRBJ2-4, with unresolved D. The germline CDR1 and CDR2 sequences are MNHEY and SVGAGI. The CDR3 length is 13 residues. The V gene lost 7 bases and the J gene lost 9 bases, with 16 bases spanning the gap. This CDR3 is CASTRTSSGIQYF. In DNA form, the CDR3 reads TGTGCCAGCACCCGAACATCTTCCGGCATTCAGTACTTC.

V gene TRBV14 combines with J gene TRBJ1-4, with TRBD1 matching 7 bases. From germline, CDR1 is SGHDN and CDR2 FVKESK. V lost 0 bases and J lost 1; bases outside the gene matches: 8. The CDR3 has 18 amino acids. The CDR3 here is CASSQDRGMMKTNEKLFF. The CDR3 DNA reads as TGTGCCAGCAGCCAAGACAGGGGGATGATGAAAACTAATGAAAAACTGTTTTTT.

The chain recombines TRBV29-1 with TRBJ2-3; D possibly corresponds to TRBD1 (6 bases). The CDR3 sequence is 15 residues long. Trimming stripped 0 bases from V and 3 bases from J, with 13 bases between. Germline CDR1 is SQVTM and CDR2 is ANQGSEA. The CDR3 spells CSVEDAGQLTDTQYF. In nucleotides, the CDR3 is TGCAGCGTTGAAGATGCTGGACAGCTTACAGATACGCAGTATTTT.